This T cell receptor beta chain was profiled in a study of blood T cells in healthy people across ages. Study-wide points: Both naive CD4+ cell counts and diversity were greater in long-lived donors than in aged donors.

A note on this clonotype: Antigen: not known.

The germline gives CDR1 MNHEY, CDR2 SVGAGI. The CDR3 has 18 residues. The trim removed 0 bases at V and 3 bases at J, leaving 11 bases unmatched. The use of a sample-barcoded 5' primer and a J-beta primer mix characterized a second PCR of about 6 to 12 cycles. TCRdb reprocessed the 5' RACE reads with MiXCR, giving one entry per CDR3 protein. The data contain 650,000 to 1,000,000 distinct CDR3 sequences, under 40% of them singletons. Sample: blood. V gene TRBV6-5 combines with J gene TRBJ2-3, with TRBD2 identical over 8 bases. The clonotype was recovered from a man younger than 35 in good health. CDR3: CASSYSKGGLEITDTQYF. DNA of the CDR3: TGTGCCAGCAGTTACTCGAAGGGGGGACTAGAGATAACAGATACGCAGTATTTT.